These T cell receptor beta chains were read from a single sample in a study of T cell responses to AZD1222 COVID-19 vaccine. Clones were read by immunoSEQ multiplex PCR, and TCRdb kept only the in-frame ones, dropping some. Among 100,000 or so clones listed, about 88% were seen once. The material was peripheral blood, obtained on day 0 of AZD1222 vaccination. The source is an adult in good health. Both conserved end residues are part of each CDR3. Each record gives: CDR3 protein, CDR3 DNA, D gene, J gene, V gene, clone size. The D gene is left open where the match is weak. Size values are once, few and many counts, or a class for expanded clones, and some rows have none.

CASSFYGQGTYEQYF	TGTGCCAGCAGCTTCTACGGACAGGGGACCTACGAGCAGTACTTC	TRBD1	TRBJ2-7	TRBV3-1/TRBV3-2	-
CASSLLPGTGGYEQYF	TGCGCCAGCAGCTTGTTGCCGGGGACAGGGGGCTACGAGCAGTACTTC	TRBD1	TRBJ2-7	TRBV5-1	-
CASRQIGLTGELFF	TGTGCCAGTAGGCAGATAGGGTTAACCGGGGAGCTGTTTTTT	-	TRBJ2-2	TRBV19	-
CASGGTGTGRTEAFF	TGTGCCAGCGGGGGGACCGGGACAGGGAGGACTGAAGCTTTCTTT	TRBD1	TRBJ1-1	TRBV6-5	-
CASSPRDRNNEQFF	TGTGCCAGCAGCCCTCGGGACAGAAACAATGAGCAGTTCTTC	TRBD1	TRBJ2-1	TRBV7-9	-
CASRGRREAVREQFF	TGTGCCAGCAGGGGGCGGCGGGAGGCCGTCCGTGAGCAGTTCTTC	TRBD2	TRBJ2-1	TRBV7-9	-
CASKNLATGLEQFF	TGCGCCAGCAAAAACCTTGCAACAGGGCTTGAGCAGTTCTTC	-	TRBJ2-1	TRBV5-1	-
CASSLLGVSYNEQFF	TGTGCCAGCAGCCTCCTCGGGGTCTCCTACAATGAGCAGTTCTTC	-	TRBJ2-1	TRBV7-9	-
CASSLALRSSYNEQFF	TGCGCCAGCAGCTTGGCCTTGAGAAGCTCCTACAATGAGCAGTTCTTC	-	TRBJ2-1	TRBV5-1	-
CASSPPGLAGGTDTQYF	TGTGCCAGCTCACCACCGGGACTAGCGGGAGGGACAGATACGCAGTATTTT	TRBD2	TRBJ2-3	TRBV18	-
CATSRTGADTQYF	TGTGCCACCAGCAGAACAGGGGCGGATACGCAGTATTTT	TRBD1	TRBJ2-3	TRBV15	-
CAISASNTEAFF	TGTGCCATCAGTGCGAGTAACACTGAAGCTTTCTTT	-	TRBJ1-1	TRBV10-3	-
CASSGTASTDTQYF	TGCGCCAGCAGCGGGACAGCCAGCACAGATACGCAGTATTTT	TRBD1	TRBJ2-3	TRBV5-1	-
CASRAGATNEKLFF	TGTGCCAGTCGGGCCGGGGCAACTAATGAAAAACTGTTTTTT	-	TRBJ1-4	TRBV2	-
CASSPTVTYGYTF	TGTGCCAGCAGCCCGACAGTAACTTATGGCTACACCTTC	-	TRBJ1-2	TRBV3-1/TRBV3-2	-
CASSISTHNEKLFF	TGTGCCAGCAGCATTTCGACTCATAATGAAAAACTGTTTTTT	-	TRBJ1-4	TRBV11-2	-
CASSPPPGQGANIGRAFF	TGTGCCAGCAGCCCCCCACCGGGGCAGGGGGCTAACATTGGGAGGGCTTTCTTT	TRBD1	TRBJ1-1	TRBV5-4	-
CASSQELLGPYEQYF	TGTGCCAGCAGCCAAGAACTCCTAGGCCCCTACGAGCAGTACTTC	-	TRBJ2-7	TRBV4-2	-
CASSPSGSSYNEQFF	TGTGCCAGCTCACCAAGCGGGAGCTCCTACAATGAGCAGTTCTTC	TRBD2	TRBJ2-1	TRBV18	-
CATRGDNYGYTF	TGTGCCACCCGGGGGGACAACTATGGCTACACCTTC	-	TRBJ1-2	TRBV28	few
CASSYSRGTPQYF	TGTGCCAGCAGTTACTCGAGGGGGACTCCGCAGTATTTT	-	TRBJ2-3	TRBV6-5	-
CASSLGLAGGDEQFF	TGTGCCAGCAGTTTAGGGCTAGCGGGAGGCGATGAGCAGTTCTTC	TRBD2	TRBJ2-1	TRBV28	-
CASSQTDSGSVNNEQFF	TGTGCCAGCAGCCAGACGGATAGCGGGAGCGTGAACAATGAGCAGTTCTTC	TRBD2	TRBJ2-1	TRBV4-2	-
CTVPQGLWGQETQYF	TGCACCGTCCCACAGGGGCTCTGGGGACAAGAGACCCAGTACTTC	TRBD1	TRBJ2-5	TRBV29-1	-
CASRDPGQGAYEQYF	TGTGCCAGCAGGGACCCGGGACAGGGGGCCTACGAGCAGTACTTC	TRBD1	TRBJ2-7	TRBV6-5	-
CASSFSRSYEQYF	TGTGCCAGCAGTTTCAGCAGGTCCTACGAGCAGTACTTC	-	TRBJ2-7	TRBV27	-
CASSQDPQGIPGELFF	TGCGCCAGCAGCCAAGATCCGCAGGGTATCCCCGGGGAGCTGTTTTTT	-	TRBJ2-2	TRBV4-1	-
CAWSAGGANVLTF	TGTGCCTGGAGCGCGGGTGGGGCCAACGTCCTGACTTTC	-	TRBJ2-6	TRBV30	-
CASSRGTENYGYTF	TGTGCCAGCAGCCGCGGGACGGAAAACTATGGCTACACCTTC	-	TRBJ1-2	TRBV11-3	-
CASSPLARDRKQHF	TGTGCCAGCTCACCACTAGCCCGGGACAGGAAACAGCATTTT	TRBD1	TRBJ1-5	TRBV18	few
CASSQDAGGGHSLSGNTIYF	TGTGCCAGCAGCCAAGATGCCGGGGGGGGACACAGCCTATCTGGAAACACCATATATTTT	-	TRBJ1-3	TRBV3-1/TRBV3-2	once
CASSSSGGAGDTQYF	TGTGCCAGCAGCAGTAGCGGGGGGGCAGGGGATACGCAGTATTTT	TRBD2	TRBJ2-3	TRBV11-3	once
CASSLSAGSYEQYF	TGTGCCAGCAGCTTATCCGCAGGCTCCTACGAGCAGTACTTC	-	TRBJ2-7	TRBV7-2	-
CASSRDFVRSGYTF	TGTGCCAGCTCACGGGACTTTGTGAGGAGTGGCTACACCTTC	-	TRBJ1-2	TRBV18	-
CASRTGKIDGYTF	TGTGCCAGCAGAACAGGGAAAATAGATGGCTACACCTTC	-	TRBJ1-2	TRBV12-3/TRBV12-4	once
CASTGQKTDPLHF	TGTGCCAGCACCGGACAGAAGACAGACCCCCTCCACTTT	-	TRBJ1-6	TRBV18	-
CASSLQGVNTEAFF	TGTGCCAGCAGCCTGCAGGGGGTGAACACTGAAGCTTTCTTT	TRBD1	TRBJ1-1	TRBV7-9	-
CASSIQGGNEQFF	TGTGCCAGCAGTATACAGGGGGGTAATGAGCAGTTCTTC	TRBD1	TRBJ2-1	TRBV6-4	-
CASSTRLAGGPDTQYF	TGTGCCAGCAGCACCCGACTAGCGGGGGGGCCAGATACGCAGTATTTT	TRBD2	TRBJ2-3	TRBV3-1/TRBV3-2	once
CASSPRTGRTGELFF	TGTGCCAGCAGCCCCAGGACAGGGAGGACCGGGGAGCTGTTTTTT	TRBD1	TRBJ2-2	TRBV9	-
CASSSSVVAEAFF	TGCGCCAGCAGCTCGTCGGTAGTCGCTGAAGCTTTCTTT	-	TRBJ1-1	TRBV5-1	-
CASRIEYVHNEQFF	TGTGCCAGCCGAATAGAATATGTCCACAATGAGCAGTTCTTC	-	TRBJ2-1	TRBV2	medium-sized
CASSYEGSATF	TGTGCCAGCAGTTACGAAGGGTCGGCGACCTTC	-	TRBJ1-2	TRBV6-5	-
CASSQDRTGGNTIYF	TGTGCCAGCAGCCAAGATAGGACGGGAGGAAACACCATATATTTT	-	TRBJ1-3	TRBV4-2	few
CASSLVGGGLNSPLHF	TGCGCCAGCAGCTTGGTGGGGGGAGGTTTGAATTCACCCCTCCACTTT	-	TRBJ1-6	TRBV5-1	-
CASSTRAAYEQYF	TGTGCCAGCAGCACTCGGGCAGCCTACGAGCAGTACTTC	-	TRBJ2-7	TRBV5-5	-
CAWSVQYSGANVLTF	TGTGCCTGGAGTGTACAGTACTCTGGGGCCAACGTCCTGACTTTC	-	TRBJ2-6	TRBV30	-
CASSLDSWKGANSDDGYTF	TGTGCCAGCAGCTTAGACAGTTGGAAAGGGGCAAATTCAGATGATGGCTACACCTTC	-	TRBJ1-2	TRBV7-2	-
CASSSEREGYNEQFF	TGTGCCAGCAGCTCGGAGCGGGAGGGTTACAATGAGCAGTTCTTC	TRBD2	TRBJ2-1	TRBV7-9	-
CASSQFTGLTEKLFF	TGTGCCAGCAGCCAGTTTACAGGGTTGACTGAAAAACTGTTTTTT	-	TRBJ1-4	TRBV14	once
CASSPGGSDTQYF	TGTGCCAGCAGCCCCGGTGGATCAGATACGCAGTATTTT	-	TRBJ2-3	TRBV5-4	-
CASSVGLDLGYNSPLHF	TGTGCCAGCAGCGTAGGGTTGGACTTGGGCTATAATTCACCCCTCCACTTT	-	TRBJ1-6	TRBV9	-